Listed here are 21 T cell receptor beta chains from one sample, sequenced in a study of shared T cell receptors in the human thymus. The data were produced by immunoSEQ multiplex PCR, yet TCRdb's version contains in-frame clones alone and is incomplete. The sample lists roughly 560,000 clones; 70% to 80% were seen once. These data were also filed under a second study, of human thymus T cells.

The sequenced sample was thymocytes. The receptors were gathered from a boy younger than two with a congenital heart defect.

This clone appeared once. This sequence joins TRBV5-1 and TRBJ2-7; TRBD2 aligns across 13 bases. This CDR3 comprises 21 residues. V trimming: 3 bases; J trimming: 5 bases; junction bases outside the gene matches: 23. Germline V CDR1 and CDR2: SGHRS, YFSETQ. CDR3 residues: CASSWGRTGTSGVRENDEQYF. The CDR3 nucleotides read TGCGCCAGCAGCTGGGGGCGAACCGGGACTAGCGGGGTTAGGGAGAACGACGAGCAGTACTTC.

The chain is built from TRBV5-1 and TRBJ2-7; D ambiguous. V was pared by 4 bases and J by 11 bases, with 19 bases between. Germline lookup yields CDR1 SGHRS and CDR2 YFSETQ. The CDR3 length is 13 residues. The CDR3 DNA reads TGCGCCAGCAGCCCGCCGAATGGAGTTCCTAAGTACTTC. Its protein product is CASSPPNGVPKYF.

The chain uses TRBV6-1 and TRBJ1-5; D not certain. This CDR3 has 14 amino acids. The germline V and J ends were trimmed by 6 bases and 0 bases, with 9 bases remaining between them. Looked up from germline, CDR1 is MNHNS and CDR2 is SASEGT. The CDR3 protein is CASRKDFSNQPQHF. The CDR3 DNA reads TGTGCCAGCAGGAAGGACTTTAGCAATCAGCCCCAGCATTTT.

The V call is TRBV25-1, the J call TRBJ1-4; 7 bases are shared with TRBD1. The germline V gene has CDR1 MGHDK and CDR2 SYGVNS. The V and J ends lost 0 bases and 4 bases, in that order; junction bases with no gene match: 5. The CDR3 consists of 16 residues. The CDR3 here is CASSEYSGQDNEKLFF. DNA for the CDR3: TGTGCCAGCAGTGAATATAGCGGACAGGATAATGAAAAACTGTTTTTT.

This chain connects TRBV14 to TRBJ2-7; the match to TRBD2 covers 12 bases. J lost 0 bases, V lost 4 bases, and 13 bases had no gene match. The CDR3 length is 19 residues. The germline V gene has CDR1 SGHDN and CDR2 FVKESK. CDR3 DNA sequence: TGTGCCAGCAGCCCAGGTCCACTAGCGGGAGGAAGGGTCTCCTACGAGCAGTACTTC. Protein sequence: CASSPGPLAGGRVSYEQYF.

The rearrangement joins TRBV5-1 to TRBJ2-1; no clear D. Trimming left V 0 bases short and J 8 bases short, with 21 bases between. Per the germline V gene, CDR1 is SGHRS and CDR2 is YFSETQ. This CDR3 comprises 17 residues. The CDR3, as DNA: TGCGCCAGCAGCTTGGCCGATACCGAAACGATACACGATGAGCAGTTCTTC. This gives the protein CASSLADTETIHDEQFF.

The rearrangement joins TRBV29-1 to TRBJ2-2, with TRBD2 matching over 10 bases. Germline V gene data show CDR1 as SQVTM and CDR2 as ANQGSEA. With 4 bases clipped from V and 0 bases from J, the junction kept 2 bases outside the gene matches. This CDR3 has 15 residues. CDR3 sequence: CSVGGLAPNTGELFF. The DNA for the CDR3 is TGCAGCGTTGGGGGACTAGCGCCGAACACCGGGGAGCTGTTTTTT.

This sequence joins TRBV14 and TRBJ2-5; 7 bases are shared with TRBD1. V lost 1 base, J lost 3 bases, and 20 bases stayed unmatched. The CDR3 runs 20 residues. Germline CDR1 and CDR2: SGHDN and FVKESK. The CDR3, as DNA: TGTGCCAGCAGCCAAGGTCCCAACGACAGGGTCGAAGTGGAGGAAGAGACCCAGTACTTC. Its protein product is CASSQGPNDRVEVEEETQYF.

The chain employs TRBV7-2 and TRBJ2-7; no definite D call. V was clipped by 5 bases and J by 0 bases, with 20 bases between them. The CDR3 length is 17 residues. Per the germline V gene, CDR1 is SGHTA and CDR2 is FQGNSA. CDR3 loop: CASSIDGSAVLSYEQYF. In DNA form, the CDR3 reads TGTGCCAGCAGCATCGATGGATCGGCGGTCCTCTCCTACGAGCAGTACTTC.

The chain employs TRBV27 and TRBJ2-7; 8 nucleotides match TRBD2. CDR3 length: 13 amino acids. V shed 4 bases and J 9 bases; nucleotides not matched to a gene: 8. Germline CDR1 and CDR2: MNHEY and SMNVEV (reference sequence). CDR3 protein: CASSYNGRGGQYF. CDR3 DNA sequence: TGTGCCAGCAGTTATAACGGGAGGGGTGGGCAGTACTTC.

This clone occurred a few times. Here the CDR3 reads CSARKTNGYTF. The CDR3, as DNA: TGCAGTGCTAGAAAGACTAACGGCTACACCTTC. The genes are TRBV20-1 and TRBJ1-2, with D hard to call. Trimming removed 2 bases at V and 8 bases at J, with 9 bases between. This CDR3 is 11 amino acids long. Germline lookup yields CDR1 DFQATT and CDR2 SNEGSKA (reference sequence).

The genes are TRBV28 and TRBJ2-1; TRBD1 is a possible D gene (6 bases). The CDR3 is made up of 13 amino acids. CDR1 and CDR2 from the germline V gene are MDHEN and SYDVKM. V shed 2 bases and J shed 8 bases, with 10 bases lying between them. The CDR3 coding sequence is TGTGCCAGCAGTTTACTGACAGGACATGAGCAGTTCTTC. This sequence encodes CASSLLTGHEQFF.

This rearrangement joins TRBV6-5 to TRBJ1-5; 8 positions agree with TRBD1. V trimming: 4 bases; J trimming: 3 bases; junction bases outside the gene matches: 5. The CDR3 runs 15 residues. CDR1 MNHEY and CDR2 SVGAGI come from the germline V gene. In DNA form, the CDR3 reads TGTGCCAGCAGTTCCGGGACAGGACACAATCAGCCCCAGCATTTT. Translating it yields CASSSGTGHNQPQHF.

The V and J genes are TRBV11-3 and TRBJ2-1; 7 nucleotides align to TRBD2. Per the germline V gene, CDR1 is SGHNT and CDR2 is YENEEA. J was trimmed by 4 bases and V by 0 bases; bases with no gene match: 9. This CDR3 region has 17 residues. The CDR3 sequence is CASSLDRGRGVYNEQFF. The DNA for the CDR3 is TGTGCCAGCAGCTTAGATCGGGGTCGGGGGGTATACAATGAGCAGTTCTTC.

The CDR3 loop is CATGTGLDEAFF. CDR3 in DNA: TGTGCCACCGGGACAGGGTTGGATGAAGCTTTCTTT. The chain couples TRBV2 to TRBJ1-1, with 9 bases identical to TRBD1. From germline, CDR1 is SNHLY and CDR2 FYNNEI. This CDR3 has 12 residues. V lost 10 bases and J lost 7; bases outside the gene matches: 7.

The chain combines TRBV27 with TRBJ2-3; 11 positions agree with TRBD2. The CDR3 loop spans 17 amino acids. J was trimmed by 4 bases and V by 5 bases; bases with no gene match: 11. Germline CDR1 reads MNHEY; CDR2 reads SMNVEV (reference sequence). CDR3 sequence reads: CASSPTPLAGEADTQYF. The CDR3 DNA is TGTGCCAGCAGTCCGACCCCACTAGCGGGAGAAGCAGATACGCAGTATTTT.

The chain carries TRBV4-3 and TRBJ2-3, with D unclear. The V end was cut by 2 bases, the J end by 4 bases, with 13 bases between. Germline V gene sequence: CDR1 LGHNA, CDR2 YSLEER. CDR3 length: 15 residues. CDR3 bases: TGCGCCAGCAGCCAAACTTTCGGTTCCCCAGATACGCAGTATTTT. Its protein product is CASSQTFGSPDTQYF.

CDR3 amino acids: CSAALPDTQYF. CDR3 DNA sequence: TGCAGTGCCGCCCTACCAGATACGCAGTATTTT. The chain has TRBV20-1 and TRBJ2-3; D remains unclear. Trimming took 6 bases from V and 4 from J, leaving 8 bases between them. The CDR3 is 11 amino acids. Germline CDR1 reads DFQATT; CDR2 reads SNEGSKA (reference sequence).

The chain joins TRBV27 to TRBJ1-1; 9 bases fit TRBD1. Losses at the gene ends were 2 bases for V and 1 base for J; bases not matched to a gene: 2. The CDR3 length is 15 residues. CDR1 and CDR2 from the germline V gene are MNHEY and SMNVEV (reference sequence). CDR3 region: CASSLVGQGNTEAFF. CDR3 bases: TGTGCCAGCAGTTTAGTGGGACAGGGGAACACTGAAGCTTTCTTT.

V usage is TRBV27 and J usage is TRBJ2-1, with no clear D. V lost 6 bases to trimming and J lost 0 bases, with 9 bases between them. The CDR3 is made up of 14 amino acids. The germline V gene encodes CDR1 MNHEY and CDR2 SMNVEV (reference sequence). CDR3 region: CASRETGSYNEQFF. CDR3 DNA sequence: TGTGCCAGCAGGGAAACGGGCTCCTACAATGAGCAGTTCTTC.

The sample holds one count of this clone. This chain joins TRBV15 and TRBJ1-3, with TRBD1 matching over 10 bases. The V gene's germline CDR1 is LNHNV and CDR2 YYDKDF (reference sequence). CDR3 size: 16 residues. After removal of 4 bases from V and 7 bases from J, the junction contained 10 bases not matched to a gene. CDR3 sequence (DNA): TGTGCCACCAGCATCCACCCGACAGGGGGCGCGAACACCATATATTTT. This encodes CATSIHPTGGANTIYF.